This is a list of T cell receptor beta chains from one sample in a study of blood T cell repertoires in COVID-19. Repertoires were generated with immunoSEQ multiplex PCR, while TCRdb's copy carries only in-frame clones and drops some. Counted here are some 250,000 clones, around 81% occurring once; the ten biggest clones make up less than 3%. The sequenced sample consisted of peripheral blood. The receptors come from a woman in her fifties or sixties with active or convalescent COVID-19. Both conserved end residues are part of each CDR3. D genes are given only for firm matches. The size of a clone is reported for some rows only, either as once, few or many, or as a class for expanded clones.

V	size	D	J	DNA	CDR3
TRBV7-3	.	.	TRBJ2-1	TGTGCCAGCAGCTTAACGGCTAGCCGCAATGAGCAGTTCTTC	CASSLTASRNEQFF
TRBV3-1/TRBV3-2	.	TRBD2	TRBJ2-3	TGTGCCAGCAGCCAAGACCCAGCGGGGGGGCAGGGAGATACGCAGTATTTT	CASSQDPAGGQGDTQYF
TRBV29-1	.	TRBD2	TRBJ2-7	TGCAGCGTTGAAGGTCCGCCCCATGGGGGGGGGACCTCCTACGAGCAGTACTTC	CSVEGPPHGGGTSYEQYF
TRBV6-2/TRBV6-3	.	.	TRBJ1-1	TGTGCCAGCAGTTACTATCGGGGGGAAATGAACACTGAAGCTTTCTTT	CASSYYRGEMNTEAFF
TRBV5-1	.	.	TRBJ2-5	TGCGCCAGCAGCCCTTCGGGTGGGGGGGCCGGAGAGACCCAGTACTTC	CASSPSGGGAGETQYF
TRBV19	.	.	TRBJ2-3	TGTGCCAGTTCTGACCGGGACATTACCACAGATACGCAGTATTTT	CASSDRDITTDTQYF
TRBV12-3/TRBV12-4	.	TRBD1	TRBJ1-4	TGTGCCAGCCCGACAGGGGCGGAAAAACTGTTTTTT	CASPTGAEKLFF
TRBV6-2/TRBV6-3	.	TRBD2	TRBJ2-7	TGTGCCAGCAGTTACTCTTCCGCCCAAGCACGGGGGGGCTACGAGCAGTACTTC	CASSYSSAQARGGYEQYF
TRBV5-1	.	TRBD1	TRBJ1-2	TGCGCCAGCAGCATGGGAAGGTCCGGGACAGGGTATGGCTACACCTTC	CASSMGRSGTGYGYTF
TRBV15	.	.	TRBJ2-4	TGTGCCACCAGCAGAGATCGTTCTATAGCCAAAAACATTCAGTACTTC	CATSRDRSIAKNIQYF
TRBV6-5	.	TRBD2	TRBJ2-3	TGTGCCAGCAGAAAAGGCGGACTAGGCACAGATACGCAGTATTTT	CASRKGGLGTDTQYF
TRBV24-1	.	.	TRBJ2-3	TGTGCCACCAGTGGTGGGACTTTGGATACGCAGTATTTT	CATSGGTLDTQYF
TRBV10-3	.	.	TRBJ2-7	TGTGCCATCAGTGACGGCTACGAGCAGTACTTC	CAISDGYEQYF
TRBV19	few	.	TRBJ1-5	TGTGCCAGTAGTACGTCCGCCACCGGGAATCAGCCCCAGCATTTT	CASSTSATGNQPQHF
TRBV5-1	.	TRBD2	TRBJ2-1	TGCGCCAGCAGCTTGTTAGCTCGGGGGGGTAATGAGCAGTTCTTC	CASSLLARGGNEQFF
TRBV7-2	.	.	TRBJ1-1	TGTGCCAGCAGCTTAGCGCGGGCGGGTCCAGCGGTGGGTTTGAACACTGAAGCTTTCTTT	CASSLARAGPAVGLNTEAFF
TRBV28	.	TRBD1	TRBJ1-4	TGTGCCAGCGGAGGGTCCCAAGAAGCAGGACAGGGGGCGCCAGAAACTAATGAAAAACTGTTTTTT	CASGGSQEAGQGAPETNEKLFF
TRBV18	.	.	TRBJ2-3	TGTGCCAGCTCACAAAGTACAGGACCTAGCACAGATACGCAGTATTTT	CASSQSTGPSTDTQYF
TRBV6-5	.	.	TRBJ1-1	TGTGCCATCAAACCCTACGGGACTGAAGCTTTCTTT	CAIKPYGTEAFF
TRBV19	.	.	TRBJ2-5	TGTGCCAGTAGTAACCGGGGCCAAGAGACCCAGTACTTC	CASSNRGQETQYF
TRBV19	.	TRBD1	TRBJ1-5	TGTGCCAGTGGTGGGGACAGGGGGTTTGATAGCAATCAGCCCCAGCATTTT	CASGGDRGFDSNQPQHF
TRBV7-3	.	TRBD2	TRBJ2-3	TGTGCCAGCAGCCCACGGACTAGCGGGGGCTTCGGGGGTACGCAGTATTTT	CASSPRTSGGFGGTQYF
TRBV19	.	.	TRBJ1-2	TGTGCCAGTAGTATACCCGGACAGTCCTATGGCTACACCTTC	CASSIPGQSYGYTF
TRBV6-2/TRBV6-3	.	TRBD1	TRBJ1-1	TGTGCCAGCAGTTGGACGCCGGGACAGACCACTGAAGCTTTCTTT	CASSWTPGQTTEAFF
TRBV20-1	once	.	TRBJ1-4	TGCAGCGCTAGTGGGGGCGGCCGAACTAATGAAAAACTGTTTTTT	CSASGGGRTNEKLFF
TRBV15	.	TRBD1	TRBJ2-7	TGTGCCACCTCGGACAGGACCTCCTACGAGCAGTACTTC	CATSDRTSYEQYF
TRBV4-2	.	TRBD1	TRBJ1-1	TGTGCCAGCAGCCGCCGGACAGGGGACAAGACGGGCACTGAAGCTTTCTTT	CASSRRTGDKTGTEAFF
TRBV30	.	TRBD1	TRBJ1-2	TGTGCCTGCTACAGGGGCGGGTTTCGGGGCTACACCTTC	CACYRGGFRGYTF
TRBV7-3	.	.	TRBJ2-2	TGTGCCAGCAGCTCTTACACCGGGGAGCTGTTTTTT	CASSSYTGELFF
TRBV5-8	.	.	TRBJ2-3	TGTGCCAGCAGCCCACCGGGGGATACGCAGTATTTT	CASSPPGDTQYF
TRBV5-4	.	.	TRBJ1-2	TGTGCCAGCAGCTTGGAACGAGCGGCTACCTATGGCTACACCTTC	CASSLERAATYGYTF
TRBV3-1/TRBV3-2	.	TRBD1	TRBJ1-3	TGTGCCAGCAGCCAGCCGGGACAGGGAAACACCATATATTTT	CASSQPGQGNTIYF
TRBV7-8	few	.	TRBJ1-2	TGTGCCAGCAGCTTAGTTGGGGGGTATCTGAACTATGGCTACACCTTC	CASSLVGGYLNYGYTF
TRBV19	.	.	TRBJ1-4	TGTGCCAGTAGTATCGGCGGGGCAACTAATGAAAAACTGTTTTTT	CASSIGGATNEKLFF
TRBV21-1	.	.	TRBJ2-7	TGTGCCAGCCTTTCCTACGAGCAGTACTTC	CASLSYEQYF
TRBV27	.	TRBD1	TRBJ2-7	TGTGCCAGCAGTTCCTTTCCCGGGACAGGATACGAGCAGTACTTC	CASSSFPGTGYEQYF
TRBV4-1	.	TRBD2	TRBJ2-7	TGCGCCAGCAGCCAAGATATGAGCGGGGGGTTCTCGTACGAGCAGTACTTC	CASSQDMSGGFSYEQYF
TRBV6-5	once	.	TRBJ1-1	TGTGCCAGCTCCCAGGTGGGGCGGATGAACACTGAAGCTTTCTTT	CASSQVGRMNTEAFF